Reported below is one T cell receptor beta chain. The antigen is unknown. Other DNA sequences in the sample encode the same CDR3. The source of the sample is a study of shared clonotypes between healthy human individuals. The naive CD8 subset, CD45RO-negative cells positively selected for CCR7, excluded terminally differentiated effector memory CD45RA+ cells. This CDR3 is built from 12 residues. V was trimmed by 2 bases and J by 4 bases, leaving 6 bases between them. The V gene's germline CDR1 is MNHNS and CDR2 SASEGT. Libraries were prepared by immunoSEQ multiplex PCR; TCRdb keeps only in-frame clonotypes and omits some of them. Among about 2.2 million clones, around 93% were seen once, and the ten largest hold over 1.5%. Study findings and constraints: Rarefaction showed that sequencing of sorted subsets was incomplete (despite large depth). Limited genetic and exposure-history diversity came from having few donors.

V is TRBV6-1 and J is TRBJ2-7, with D uncertain. Sequenced: naive CD8+ T cells from PBMCs. The sequence was obtained from a man aged 18 to 29 in good health. Some clones in this sample may be carry-over from other donors' samples. CDR3 in amino acids: CASSEWGYEQYF. Written as DNA, the CDR3 is TGTGCCAGCAGTGAATGGGGTTACGAGCAGTACTTC.